Below, 11 T cell receptor beta chains from the same sample are listed, as sequenced in a study of PD-1 blockade in classical Hodgkin lymphoma (dated by TCRdb to 2019 to 2021). Receptors were amplified or captured by the immunoSEQ multiplex PCR assay. TCRdb stores this immuneACCESS table with in-frame sequences only. Part of the clones is absent; in the studies checked, under half of the shortfall reflects unresolved V genes, and no reason is known for the rest. Present in this sample are a few thousand clones, about 86% of which were seen just once. 20% to 25% of the sample comes from the top ten. The time point label on this specimen signifies: newly diagnosed, previously untreated cHL patient sample. Magnetic negative selection with a Miltenyi CD8+ T cell isolation kit was used to purify CD8+ T cells from thawed PBMCs. The sequenced material came from CD8+ T cells from blood. These TCRs come from a human donor with classical Hodgkin lymphoma.

V gene TRBV6-1 combines with J gene TRBJ1-2, with D unresolved. This CDR3 is built from 14 residues. Germline V gene lookup returns CDR1 MNHNS and CDR2 SASEGT. V was shortened by 10 bases and J by 8 bases, with 23 bases between the two germline ends. The CDR3 DNA is TGTGCCATCCAGGTTTTGGGTGAACTTGAGGGCTACACCTTC. Its translation is CAIQVLGELEGYTF.

The V and J genes are TRBV19 and TRBJ1-1; 8 bases align to TRBD1. In germline, CDR1 is LNHDA, CDR2 SQIVND (reference sequence). V gave up 8 bases and J gave up 4 bases; unmatched junction bases: 9. This CDR3 spans 14 amino acids. The CDR3 DNA is TGTGCCAGTTTCTCCGGGACAGGTATCACTGAAGCTTTCTTT. Residues: CASFSGTGITEAFF.

This clone came up once. The chain carries TRBV14 and TRBJ2-7; D may match TRBD1 or TRBD2 (5 bases each). Trimming took 0 bases from V and 3 from J, leaving 12 bases between them. The CDR3 is 15 amino acids. Per the germline V gene, CDR1 is SGHDN and CDR2 is FVKESK. CDR3 loop: CASSQDGGPYYEQYF. CDR3 DNA sequence: TGTGCCAGCAGCCAAGATGGGGGTCCTTACTACGAGCAGTACTTC.

J is TRBJ2-5 and V is TRBV11-2; no reliable D call. V lost 1 base and J 5 bases, leaving 23 bases between the germline ends. Germline CDR1 is SGHAT and CDR2 is FQNNGV. The CDR3 extends over 18 amino acids. The CDR3 spells CASSLVAFWAKRKETQYF. As DNA, the CDR3 is TGTGCCAGCAGCTTAGTTGCATTTTGGGCCAAGCGCAAGGAGACCCAGTACTTC.

In DNA, the CDR3 is TGTGCCAGCAGCTCATTCCGGGGAGAGGAGAACACTGAAGCTTTCTTT. Protein: CASSSFRGEENTEAFF. This chain uses TRBV7-4 with TRBJ1-1; D is undetermined. The V end lost 4 bases, the J end lost 1 base, and 16 bases lay between the germline ends. In germline, CDR1 is SGHVT, CDR2 SQSDAQ. CDR3 length equals 16 residues.

The V call is TRBV30, the J call TRBJ1-1; 8 bases align to TRBD1. The CDR3 has 15 amino acids. The V gene end was trimmed by 3 bases and the J gene end by 3 bases; junction bases not matched to a gene: 9. Germline V gives CDR1 GTSNPN, CDR2 SVGIG (reference sequence). CDR3 nucleotide sequence: TGTGCCTGGAGCCTATTCAGGGGGCGGGACACTGAAGCTTTCTTT. Translating it yields CAWSLFRGRDTEAFF.

This sequence joins TRBV9 and TRBJ2-7; D unclear. Germline V gives CDR1 SGDLS, CDR2 YYNGEE. The CDR3 contains 14 residues. V lost 3 bases and J lost 0, with 10 bases in between. The CDR3 nucleotides are TGTGCCAGCAGCGAAGCTGGGGACTCCTACGAGCAGTACTTC. Amino acids: CASSEAGDSYEQYF. Full variable domain (outside the CDR3, taken from reference TRBV9 and TRBJ2-7): DSGVTQTPKHLITATGQRVTLRCSPRSGDLSVYWYQQSLDQGLQFLIQYYNGEERAKGNILERFSAQQFPDLHSELNLSSLELGDSALYFCASSEAGDSYEQYFGPGTRLTVT.

This clone was counted between two and nine times. This rearrangement joins TRBV6-4 to TRBJ2-2; no definite D call. V was pared by 5 bases and J by 1 base, with 5 bases between. The CDR3 covers 13 residues. Germline V gives CDR1 MRHNA, CDR2 SNTAGT. CDR3 bases: TGTGCCAGCAGTCCAGGGAACACCGGGGAGCTGTTTTTT. Encoded protein: CASSPGNTGELFF.

The V call is TRBV29-1, the J call TRBJ1-1; D possibly corresponds to TRBD1 (5 bases). Germline assignment: CDR1 SQVTM and CDR2 ANQGSEA. Between the trimmed V and J ends, which lost 6 bases and 0 bases, there was a span of 23 bases. The length of the CDR3 is 17 residues. The CDR3 loop reads CSVPNPLGGGMNTEAFF. Written as DNA, the CDR3 is TGCAGCGTCCCAAATCCCCTCGGGGGGGGGATGAACACTGAAGCTTTCTTT. Using reference TRBV29-1 and TRBJ1-1 for the parts outside the CDR3, the full variable domain is SAVISQKPSRDICQRGTSLTIQCQVDSQVTMMFWYRQQPGQSLTLIATANQGSEATYESGFVIDKFPISRPNLTFSTLTVSNMSPEDSSIYLCSVPNPLGGGMNTEAFFGQGTRLTVV.

The chain is built from TRBV13 and TRBJ1-2, with 8 bases matching TRBD1. The trim removed 0 bases at V and 6 bases at J, leaving 6 bases unmatched. The CDR3 runs 15 residues. Germline V gene data show CDR1 as PRHDT and CDR2 as FYEKMQ (reference sequence). The CDR3 is CASSLGQGAIDGYTF. The CDR3 nucleotides read TGTGCCAGCAGCTTAGGGCAGGGGGCGATTGATGGCTACACCTTC.

V is TRBV4-1 and J is TRBJ2-7, with D possibly being TRBD1 or TRBD2 (5 bases each). V was clipped by 2 bases and J by 1 base, with 12 bases between them. CDR3 length: 15 amino acids. Per the germline V gene, CDR1 is MGHRA and CDR2 is YSYEKL. The CDR3 nucleotides read TGCGCCAGCAGCCAAACAAACTGGGGGTCCTACGAGCAGTACTTC. This codes for CASSQTNWGSYEQYF.